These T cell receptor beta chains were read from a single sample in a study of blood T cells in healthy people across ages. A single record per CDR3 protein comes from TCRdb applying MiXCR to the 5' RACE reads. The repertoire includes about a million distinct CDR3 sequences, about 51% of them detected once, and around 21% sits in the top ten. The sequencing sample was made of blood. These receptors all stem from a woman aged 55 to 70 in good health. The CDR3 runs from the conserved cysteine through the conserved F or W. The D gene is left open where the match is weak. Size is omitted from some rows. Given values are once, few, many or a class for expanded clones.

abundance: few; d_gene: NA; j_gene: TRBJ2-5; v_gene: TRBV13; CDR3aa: CASSSRVRETQYF; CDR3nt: TGTGCCAGCAGCTCCCGGGTTCGGGAGACCCAGTACTTC
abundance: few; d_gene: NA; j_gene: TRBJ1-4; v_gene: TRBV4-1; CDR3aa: CASSQDSGTTNEKLFF; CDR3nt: TGCGCCAGCAGCCAAGATTCCGGGACAACTAATGAAAAACTGTTTTTT
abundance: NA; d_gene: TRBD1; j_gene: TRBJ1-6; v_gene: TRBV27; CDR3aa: CASSSRQGYSPLHF; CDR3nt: TGTGCCAGCAGTTCCCGACAGGGGTATTCACCCCTCCACTTT
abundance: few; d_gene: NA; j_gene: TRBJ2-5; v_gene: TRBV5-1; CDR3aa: CASSVVASEGEQYF; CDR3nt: TGCGCCAGCAGCGTGGTCGCGTCCGAGGGTGAGCAGTACTTC
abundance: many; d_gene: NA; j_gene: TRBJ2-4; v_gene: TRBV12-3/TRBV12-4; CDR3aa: CASSSSDGAKNIQYF; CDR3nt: TGTGCCAGCAGTTCATCTGACGGAGCCAAAAACATTCAGTACTTC
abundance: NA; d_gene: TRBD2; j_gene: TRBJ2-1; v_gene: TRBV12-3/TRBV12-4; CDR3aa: CASSLISGRINEQFF; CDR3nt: TGTGCCAGCAGTTTGATTAGCGGGAGAATCAATGAGCAGTTCTTC
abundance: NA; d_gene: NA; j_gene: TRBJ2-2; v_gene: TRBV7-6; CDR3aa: CASSLAAGVVTGELFF; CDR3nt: TGTGCCAGCAGCTTAGCGGCCGGGGTGGTCACCGGGGAGCTGTTTTTT
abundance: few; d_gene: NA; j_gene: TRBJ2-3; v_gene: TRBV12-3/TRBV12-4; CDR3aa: CASSSSSSSTDTQYF; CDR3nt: TGTGCCAGCAGTTCTAGCTCCTCTAGCACAGATACGCAGTATTTT
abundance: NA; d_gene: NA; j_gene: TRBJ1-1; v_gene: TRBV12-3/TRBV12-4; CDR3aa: CASSPGGPQAFF; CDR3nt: TGTGCCAGCAGCCCAGGAGGCCCCCAAGCTTTCTTT
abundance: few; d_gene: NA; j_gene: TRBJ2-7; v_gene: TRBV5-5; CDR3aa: CASSLQGTPYEQYF; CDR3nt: TGTGCCAGCAGCTTGCAGGGTACCCCCTACGAGCAGTACTTC
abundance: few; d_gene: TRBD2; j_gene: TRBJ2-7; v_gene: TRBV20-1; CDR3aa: CSALGLAGGSYEQYF; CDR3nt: TGCAGTGCCTTGGGCCTAGCGGGGGGTTCCTACGAGCAGTACTTC
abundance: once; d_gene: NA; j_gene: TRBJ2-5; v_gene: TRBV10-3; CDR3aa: CAHAVRQETQYF; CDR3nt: TGTGCCCATGCAGTTCGGCAGGAGACCCAGTACTTC
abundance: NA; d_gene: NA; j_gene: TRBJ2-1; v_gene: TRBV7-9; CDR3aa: CASSLGGDYNEQFF; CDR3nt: TGTGCCAGCAGCTTGGGAGGCGACTACAATGAGCAGTTCTTC
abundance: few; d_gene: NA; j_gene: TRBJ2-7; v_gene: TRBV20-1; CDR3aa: CSARGPPRWDEQYF; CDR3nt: TGCAGTGCTAGAGGCCCTCCCAGGTGGGACGAGCAGTACTTC
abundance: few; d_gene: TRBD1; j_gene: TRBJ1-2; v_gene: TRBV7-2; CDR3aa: CASSKGTGNYGYTF; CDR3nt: TGTGCCAGCAGTAAAGGGACAGGGAACTATGGCTACACCTTC
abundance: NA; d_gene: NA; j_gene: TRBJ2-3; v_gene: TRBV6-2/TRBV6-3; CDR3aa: CASSYVRGRDITDTQYF; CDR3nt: TGTGCCAGCAGTTACGTTCGTGGCAGGGATATTACGGATACGCAGTATTTT
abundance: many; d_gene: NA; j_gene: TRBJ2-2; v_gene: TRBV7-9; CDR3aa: CASSLSNAGELFF; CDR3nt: TGTGCCAGCAGCCTTTCTAATGCCGGGGAGCTGTTTTTT
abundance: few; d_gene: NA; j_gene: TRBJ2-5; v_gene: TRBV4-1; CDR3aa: CASSQVEIQETQYF; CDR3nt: TGCGCCAGCAGCCAAGTAGAGATCCAAGAGACCCAGTACTTC
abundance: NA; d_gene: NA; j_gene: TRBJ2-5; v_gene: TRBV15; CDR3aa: CATSRAGVYDSGQYF; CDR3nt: TGTGCCACCAGCAGAGCGGGGGTTTACGATAGTGGGCAGTACTTC
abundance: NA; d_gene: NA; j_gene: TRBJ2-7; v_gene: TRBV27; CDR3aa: CASSLVPPDRGTYEQYF; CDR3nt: TGTGCCAGCAGTTTGGTCCCTCCGGACAGAGGGACCTACGAGCAGTACTTC